This record looks at one TCR beta chain sequence and its context. This sample stems from a study of patients and donors after allogeneic stem cell transplantation. MiXCR, run by TCRdb on the RT-PCR reads, gives a single entry per CDR3 protein. The sample contains about 160,000 distinct CDR3 sequences, nearly 25% of which appear only once. V dropped 2 bases and J dropped 4 bases, with 17 bases sitting between them. Germline assignment: CDR1 SGHTA and CDR2 FQGNSA. The length of the CDR3 is 16 residues. The chain carries TRBV7-2 and TRBJ2-5, with D hard to call. The TCR was taken from a human donor who was either an allogeneic HSCT recipient or a stem cell or donor lymphocyte infusion donor (not recorded which). It is not recorded whose cells these are; they may come from a transplant donor. The sample consisted of blood, either unsorted or a sorted T cell fraction (not recorded which). CDR3 coding DNA: TGTGCCAGCAGCTTAAGTGCCCAAGGGTCAGGAGAGACCCAGTACTTC. This translates into CASSLSAQGSGETQYF.